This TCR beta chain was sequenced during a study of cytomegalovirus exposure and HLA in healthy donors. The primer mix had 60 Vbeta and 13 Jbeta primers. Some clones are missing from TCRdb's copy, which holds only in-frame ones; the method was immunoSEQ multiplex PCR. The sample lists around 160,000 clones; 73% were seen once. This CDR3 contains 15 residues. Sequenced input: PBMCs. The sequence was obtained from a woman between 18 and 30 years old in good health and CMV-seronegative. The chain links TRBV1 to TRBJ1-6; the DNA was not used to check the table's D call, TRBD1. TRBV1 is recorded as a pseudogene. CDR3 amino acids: CTSSQFQGNNSPLHF. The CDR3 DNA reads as TGCACCAGCAGCCAGTTTCAGGGAAATAATTCACCCCTCCACTTT.